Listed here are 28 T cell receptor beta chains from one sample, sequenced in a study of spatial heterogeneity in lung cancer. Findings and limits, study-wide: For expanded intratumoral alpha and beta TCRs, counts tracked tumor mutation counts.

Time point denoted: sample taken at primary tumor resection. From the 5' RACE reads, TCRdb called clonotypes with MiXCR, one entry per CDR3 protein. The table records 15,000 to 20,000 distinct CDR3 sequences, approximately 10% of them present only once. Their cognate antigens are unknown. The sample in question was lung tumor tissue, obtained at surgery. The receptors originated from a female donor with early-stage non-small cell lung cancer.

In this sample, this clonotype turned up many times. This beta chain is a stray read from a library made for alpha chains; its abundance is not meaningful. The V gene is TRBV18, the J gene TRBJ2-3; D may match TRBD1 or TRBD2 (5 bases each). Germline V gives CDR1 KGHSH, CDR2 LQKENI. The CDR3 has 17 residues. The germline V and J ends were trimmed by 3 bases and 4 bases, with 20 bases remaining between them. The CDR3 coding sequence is TGTGCCAGCTCACCTGGGACCATACTTACTAACGCAGATACGCAGTATTTT. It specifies CASSPGTILTNADTQYF.

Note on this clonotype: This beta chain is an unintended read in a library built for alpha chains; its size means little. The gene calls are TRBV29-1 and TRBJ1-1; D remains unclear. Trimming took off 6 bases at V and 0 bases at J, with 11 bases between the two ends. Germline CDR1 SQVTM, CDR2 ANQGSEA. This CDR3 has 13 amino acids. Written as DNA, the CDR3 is TGCAGCGTGACCGTCGACATGAACACTGAAGCTTTCTTT. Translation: CSVTVDMNTEAFF.

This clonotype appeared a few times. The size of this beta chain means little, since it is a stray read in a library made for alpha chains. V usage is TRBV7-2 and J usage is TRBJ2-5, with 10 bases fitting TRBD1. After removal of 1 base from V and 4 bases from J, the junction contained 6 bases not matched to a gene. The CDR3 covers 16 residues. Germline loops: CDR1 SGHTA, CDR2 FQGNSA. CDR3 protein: CASSLDGTGVTETQYF. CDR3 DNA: TGTGCCAGCAGCTTAGATGGGACAGGGGTTACAGAGACCCAGTACTTC.

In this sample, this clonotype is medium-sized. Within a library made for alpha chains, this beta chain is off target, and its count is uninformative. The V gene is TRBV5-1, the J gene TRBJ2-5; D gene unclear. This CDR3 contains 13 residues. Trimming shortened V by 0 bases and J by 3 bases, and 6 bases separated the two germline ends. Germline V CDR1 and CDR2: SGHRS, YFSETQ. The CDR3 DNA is TGCGCCAGCAGCTTGGAGGTAAAAGAGACCCAGTACTTC. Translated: CASSLEVKETQYF.

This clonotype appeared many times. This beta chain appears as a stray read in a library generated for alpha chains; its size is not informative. The CDR3 sequence: CSAEMASEREQFF. DNA of the CDR3: TGCAGTGCCGAGATGGCTAGCGAGAGGGAGCAGTTCTTC. The chain joins TRBV20-1 to TRBJ2-1, with a weak D call TRBD2 (6 bases). In germline, CDR1 is DFQATT, CDR2 SNEGSKA (reference sequence). Trimming stripped 6 bases from V and 10 bases from J, with 19 bases between. This CDR3 region has 13 residues.

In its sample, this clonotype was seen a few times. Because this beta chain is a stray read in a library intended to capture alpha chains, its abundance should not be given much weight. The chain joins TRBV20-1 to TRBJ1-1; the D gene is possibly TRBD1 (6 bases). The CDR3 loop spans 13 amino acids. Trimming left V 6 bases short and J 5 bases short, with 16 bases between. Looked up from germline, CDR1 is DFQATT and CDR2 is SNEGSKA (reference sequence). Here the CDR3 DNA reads TGCAGTGCCCGGGGGCTCGCTTTGACTGAAGCTTTCTTT. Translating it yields CSARGLALTEAFF.

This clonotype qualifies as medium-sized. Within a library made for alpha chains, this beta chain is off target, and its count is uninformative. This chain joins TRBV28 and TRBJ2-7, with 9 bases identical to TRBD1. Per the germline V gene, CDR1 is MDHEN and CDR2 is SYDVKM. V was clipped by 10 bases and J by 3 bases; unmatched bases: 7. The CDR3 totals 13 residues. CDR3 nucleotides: TGTGCCAATGGGACAGGGAGTAACTACGAGCAGTACTTC. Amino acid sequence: CANGTGSNYEQYF.

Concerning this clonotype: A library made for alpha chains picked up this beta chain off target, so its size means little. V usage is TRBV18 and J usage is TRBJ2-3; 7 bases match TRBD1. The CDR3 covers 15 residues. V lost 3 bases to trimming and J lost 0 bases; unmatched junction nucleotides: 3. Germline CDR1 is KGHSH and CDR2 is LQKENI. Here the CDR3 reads CASSPDRSSTDTQYF. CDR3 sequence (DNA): TGTGCCAGCTCACCGGACAGGTCTAGCACAGATACGCAGTATTTT.

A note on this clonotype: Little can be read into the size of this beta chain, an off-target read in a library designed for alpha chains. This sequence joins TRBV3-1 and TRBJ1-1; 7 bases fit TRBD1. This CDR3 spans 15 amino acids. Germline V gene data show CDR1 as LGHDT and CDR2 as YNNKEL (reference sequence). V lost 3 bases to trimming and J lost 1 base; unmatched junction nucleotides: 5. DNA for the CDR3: TGTGCCAGCAGCCAGACGGGACAGCCGAACACTGAAGCTTTCTTT. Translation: CASSQTGQPNTEAFF. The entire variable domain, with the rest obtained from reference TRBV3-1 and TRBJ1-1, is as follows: DTAVSQTPKYLVTQMGNDKSIKCEQNLGHDTMYWYKQDSKKFLKIMFSYNNKELIINETVPNRFSPKSPDKAHLNLHINSLELGDSAVYFCASSQTGQPNTEAFFGQGTRLTVV.

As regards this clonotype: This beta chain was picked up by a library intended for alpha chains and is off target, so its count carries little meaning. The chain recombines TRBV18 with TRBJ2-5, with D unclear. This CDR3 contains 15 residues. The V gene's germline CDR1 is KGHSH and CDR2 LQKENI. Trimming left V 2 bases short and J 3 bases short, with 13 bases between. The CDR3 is CASSPRVGTKETQYF. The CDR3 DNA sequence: TGTGCCAGCTCACCAAGGGTGGGCACCAAAGAGACCCAGTACTTC.

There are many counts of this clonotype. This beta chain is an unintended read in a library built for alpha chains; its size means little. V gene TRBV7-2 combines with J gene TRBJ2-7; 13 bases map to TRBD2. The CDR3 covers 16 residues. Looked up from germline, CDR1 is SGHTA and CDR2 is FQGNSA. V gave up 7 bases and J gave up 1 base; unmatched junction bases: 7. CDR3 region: CASTDTSGGASYEQYF. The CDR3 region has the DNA TGTGCCAGCACCGATACTAGCGGGGGGGCATCCTACGAGCAGTACTTC. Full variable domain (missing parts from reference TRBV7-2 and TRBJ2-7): GAGVSQSPSNKVTEKGKDVELRCDPISGHTALYWYRQSLGQGLEFLIYFQGNSAPDKSGLPSDRFSAERTGGSVSTLTIQRTQQEDSAVYLCASTDTSGGASYEQYFGPGTRLTVT.

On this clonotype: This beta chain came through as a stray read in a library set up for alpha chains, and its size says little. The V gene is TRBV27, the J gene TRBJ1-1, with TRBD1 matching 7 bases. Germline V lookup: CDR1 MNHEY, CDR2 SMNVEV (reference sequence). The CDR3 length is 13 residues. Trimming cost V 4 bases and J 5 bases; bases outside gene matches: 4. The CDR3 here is CASSSTGITEAFF. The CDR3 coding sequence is TGTGCCAGCAGTTCGACAGGGATAACTGAAGCTTTCTTT.

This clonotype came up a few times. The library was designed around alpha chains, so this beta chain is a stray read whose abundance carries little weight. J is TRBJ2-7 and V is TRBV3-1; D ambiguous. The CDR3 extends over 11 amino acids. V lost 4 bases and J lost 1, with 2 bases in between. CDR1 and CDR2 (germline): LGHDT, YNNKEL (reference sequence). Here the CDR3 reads CASSRSYEQYF. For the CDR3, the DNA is TGTGCCAGCAGCCGATCCTACGAGCAGTACTTC.

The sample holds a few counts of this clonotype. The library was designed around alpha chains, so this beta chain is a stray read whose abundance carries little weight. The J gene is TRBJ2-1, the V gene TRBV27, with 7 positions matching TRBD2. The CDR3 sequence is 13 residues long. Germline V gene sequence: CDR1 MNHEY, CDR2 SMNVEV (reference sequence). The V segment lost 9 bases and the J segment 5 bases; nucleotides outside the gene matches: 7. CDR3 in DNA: TGTGCCAGTGGCGGGGGACCAAACAATGAGCAGTTCTTC. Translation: CASGGGPNNEQFF.

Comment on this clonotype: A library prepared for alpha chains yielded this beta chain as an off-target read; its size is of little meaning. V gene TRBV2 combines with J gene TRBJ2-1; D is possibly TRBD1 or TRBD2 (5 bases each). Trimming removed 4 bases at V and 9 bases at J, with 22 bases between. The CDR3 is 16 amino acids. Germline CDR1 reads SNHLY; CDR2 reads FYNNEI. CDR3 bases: TGTGCCAGCAGTGCCCAAGGGGCAGGCCTTGGAGGTGAGCAGTTCTTC. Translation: CASSAQGAGLGGEQFF. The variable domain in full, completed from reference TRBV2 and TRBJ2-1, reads EPEVTQTPSHQVTQMGQEVILRCVPISNHLYFYWYRQILGQKVEFLVSFYNNEISEKSEIFDDQFSVERPDGSNFTLKIRSTKLEDSAMYFCASSAQGAGLGGEQFFGPGTRLTVL.

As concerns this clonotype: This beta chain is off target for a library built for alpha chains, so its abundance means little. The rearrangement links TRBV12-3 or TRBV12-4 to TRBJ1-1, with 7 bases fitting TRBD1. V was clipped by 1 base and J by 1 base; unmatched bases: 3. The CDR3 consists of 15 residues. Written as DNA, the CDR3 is TGTGCCAGCAGTTTAGAAGGGACAGAGAACACTGAAGCTTTCTTT. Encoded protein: CASSLEGTENTEAFF.

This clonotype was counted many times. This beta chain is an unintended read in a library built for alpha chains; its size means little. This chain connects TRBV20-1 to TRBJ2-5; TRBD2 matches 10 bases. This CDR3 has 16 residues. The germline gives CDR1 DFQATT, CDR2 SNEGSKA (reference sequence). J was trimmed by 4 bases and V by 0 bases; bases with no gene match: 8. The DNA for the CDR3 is TGCAGTGCTAGAGATCCCTCTAGCGGGGGTTTAGAGACCCAGTACTTC. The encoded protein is CSARDPSSGGLETQYF.

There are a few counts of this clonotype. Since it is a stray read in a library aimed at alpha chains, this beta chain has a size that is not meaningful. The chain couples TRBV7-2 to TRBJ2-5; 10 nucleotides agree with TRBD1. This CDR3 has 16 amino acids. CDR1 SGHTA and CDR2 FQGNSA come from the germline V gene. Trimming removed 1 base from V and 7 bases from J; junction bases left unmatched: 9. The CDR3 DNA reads TGTGCCAGCAGCTTAGACCGACAGGGGGCTGGAGGGACCCAGTACTTC. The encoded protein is CASSLDRQGAGGTQYF.

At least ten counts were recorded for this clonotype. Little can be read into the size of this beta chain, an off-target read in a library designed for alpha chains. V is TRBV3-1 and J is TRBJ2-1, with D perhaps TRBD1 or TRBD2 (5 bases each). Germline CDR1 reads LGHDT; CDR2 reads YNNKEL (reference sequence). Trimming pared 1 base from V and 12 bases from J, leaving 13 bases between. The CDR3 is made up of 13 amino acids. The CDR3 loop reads CASSQVRAGLQFF. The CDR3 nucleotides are TGTGCCAGCAGCCAAGTCAGGGCGGGCCTGCAGTTCTTC.

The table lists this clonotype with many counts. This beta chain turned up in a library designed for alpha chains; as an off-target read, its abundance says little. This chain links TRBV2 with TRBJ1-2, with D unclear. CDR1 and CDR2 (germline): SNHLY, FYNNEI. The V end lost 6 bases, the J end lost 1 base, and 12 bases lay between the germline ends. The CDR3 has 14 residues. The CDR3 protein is CASSLRADNYGYTF. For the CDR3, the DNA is TGTGCCAGCAGCCTGCGGGCGGATAACTATGGCTACACCTTC.

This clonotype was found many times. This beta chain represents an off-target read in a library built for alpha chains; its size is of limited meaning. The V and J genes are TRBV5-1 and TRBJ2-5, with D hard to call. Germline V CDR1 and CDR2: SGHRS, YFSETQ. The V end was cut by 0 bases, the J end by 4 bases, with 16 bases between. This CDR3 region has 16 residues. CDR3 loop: CASSLAERVLRETQYF. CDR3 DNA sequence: TGCGCCAGCAGCTTGGCCGAACGTGTTTTGAGAGAGACCCAGTACTTC.

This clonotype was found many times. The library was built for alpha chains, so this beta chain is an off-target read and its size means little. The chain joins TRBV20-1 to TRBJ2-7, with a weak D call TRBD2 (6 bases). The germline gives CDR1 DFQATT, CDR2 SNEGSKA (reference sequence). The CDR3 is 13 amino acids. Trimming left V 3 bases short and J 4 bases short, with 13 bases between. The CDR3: CSASGGEGYEQYF. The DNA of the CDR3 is TGCAGTGCTAGCGGGGGAGAGGGATACGAGCAGTACTTC.

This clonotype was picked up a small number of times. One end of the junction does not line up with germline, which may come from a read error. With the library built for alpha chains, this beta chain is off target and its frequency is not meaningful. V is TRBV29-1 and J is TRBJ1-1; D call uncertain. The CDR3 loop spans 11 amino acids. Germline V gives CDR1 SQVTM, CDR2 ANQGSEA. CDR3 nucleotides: TGCAGCGTTGCGGCCGGGCTTCCAATCTACTTT. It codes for CSVAAGLPIYF. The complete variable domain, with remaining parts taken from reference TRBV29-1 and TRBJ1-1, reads SAVISQKPSRDICQRGTSLTIQCQVDSQVTMMFWYRQQPGQSLTLIATANQGSEATYESGFVIDKFPISRPNLTFSTLTVSNMSPEDSSIYLCSVAAGLPIYFGQGTRLTVV.

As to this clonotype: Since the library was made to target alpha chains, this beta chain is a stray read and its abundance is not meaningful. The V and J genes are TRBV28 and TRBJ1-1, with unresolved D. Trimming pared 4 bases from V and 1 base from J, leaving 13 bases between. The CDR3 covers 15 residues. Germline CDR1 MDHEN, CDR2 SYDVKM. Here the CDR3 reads CASSSRIFPNTEAFF. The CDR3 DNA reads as TGTGCCAGCAGTTCGAGGATCTTTCCGAACACTGAAGCTTTCTTT.

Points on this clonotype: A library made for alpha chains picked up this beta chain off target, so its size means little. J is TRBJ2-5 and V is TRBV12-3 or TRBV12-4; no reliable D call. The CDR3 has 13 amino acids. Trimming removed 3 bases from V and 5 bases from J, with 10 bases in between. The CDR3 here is CASSLQSGETQYF. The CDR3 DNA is TGTGCCAGCAGTTTGCAATCGGGTGAGACCCAGTACTTC.

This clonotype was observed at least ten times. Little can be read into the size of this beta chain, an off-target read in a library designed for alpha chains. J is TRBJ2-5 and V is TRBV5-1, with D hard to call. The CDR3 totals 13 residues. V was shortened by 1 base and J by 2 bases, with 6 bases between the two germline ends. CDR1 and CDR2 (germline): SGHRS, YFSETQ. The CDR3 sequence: CASSLWWQETQYF. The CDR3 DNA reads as TGCGCCAGCAGCTTGTGGTGGCAAGAGACCCAGTACTTC.

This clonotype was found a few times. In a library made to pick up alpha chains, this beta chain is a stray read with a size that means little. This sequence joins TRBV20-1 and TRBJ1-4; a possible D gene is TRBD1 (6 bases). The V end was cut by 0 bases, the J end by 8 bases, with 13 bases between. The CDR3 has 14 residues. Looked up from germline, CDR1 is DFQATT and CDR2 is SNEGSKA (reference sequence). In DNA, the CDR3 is TGCAGTGCTAGAGAGACAGGCATTGGGGAAAAACTGTTTTTT. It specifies CSARETGIGEKLFF.

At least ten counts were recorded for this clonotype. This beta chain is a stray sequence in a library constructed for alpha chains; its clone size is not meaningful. The CDR3 loop reads CASSQDLRAENYGYTF. The DNA for the CDR3 is TGCGCCAGCAGCCAAGATCTGAGGGCTGAGAACTATGGCTACACCTTC. The chain couples TRBV4-1 to TRBJ1-2; D unresolved. The CDR3 sequence is 16 residues long. Trimming removed 0 bases at V and 2 bases at J, with 13 bases between. Germline V lookup: CDR1 MGHRA, CDR2 YSYEKL.